The clone carrying this T cell receptor (beta chain) has just a few counts. The data derive from a study of blood T cell repertoires in COVID-19. Study context: From the United States, Italy and Spain came samples of acute and convalescent COVID-19. Sample material is recorded as cDNA or gDNA derived from T cells, B-cell-depleted T cells, or PBMCs.

As handled by the study authors: The assay estimated nucleated cells by amplifying reference gene primers. The assay was immunoSEQ multiplex PCR, and TCRdb's table has in-frame clones only and misses some. Clone size and the V and J calls come from that table; the DNA yielded D and trimming. The sample lists about 210,000 clones, 70% to 90% occurring once. Germline V lookup: CDR1 LNHDA, CDR2 SQIVND (reference sequence). Trimming left V 7 bases short and J 4 bases short, with 16 bases between. This CDR3 has 14 amino acids. The sequenced material came from peripheral blood. The source of this sequence is a woman aged 80 or over with acute or convalescent COVID-19. V is TRBV19 and J is TRBJ1-2; D possibly corresponds to TRBD1 (6 bases). CDR3 bases: TGTGCCAGTAAATTTCCTGGACAGTTCTATGGCTACACCTTC. Its translation: CASKFPGQFYGYTF.